This T cell receptor beta chain was documented in a study of human T cells and chemical hapten exposure. Study-level information: The scalp of each patient received a weekly diphenylcyclopropenone dose for the full roughly 24-week study. TCR yields differed between samples (mainly from small differences in pooled library volume).

This clonotype was picked up a small number of times. Antigen unknown. Source study methods: TCRs per sample had a median of roughly 96,000 and ranged from about 23,224 to 700,000. From the RACE reads, TCRdb called clonotypes with MiXCR, one entry per CDR3 protein. Here the V and J calls rest on TCRdb's processing, not on the authors' analysis. The sample has some 180,000 distinct CDR3 sequences, under 25% seen once; the top ten hold less than 7%. Overall study findings and caveats: The presence of alopecia in the donors means their immune response may differ from healthy people's.

Time point denoted: patch test 1, 2 weeks after DPC sensitization. Described treatment: therapeutic diphenylcyclopropenone sensitization with weekly scalp DPC. The sequenced sample was whole blood, obtained in connection with sensitization to the hapten diphenylcyclopropenone (DPC). The TCR originated in a woman aged 50 to 65 with alopecia areata. Some clones in this sample may be carry-over from other donors' samples.

The CDR3 bases are TGTGCCAGCAGCCAAGTCGAGGGATTGAAGACCCAGTACTTC. It is translated as CASSQVEGLKTQYF. V is TRBV3-1 and J is TRBJ2-5; D may be TRBD2 (5 bases). Trimming pared 1 base from V and 6 bases from J, leaving 12 bases between. This CDR3 contains 14 residues. Germline-derived CDR1 and CDR2 are LGHDT and YNNKEL (reference sequence).